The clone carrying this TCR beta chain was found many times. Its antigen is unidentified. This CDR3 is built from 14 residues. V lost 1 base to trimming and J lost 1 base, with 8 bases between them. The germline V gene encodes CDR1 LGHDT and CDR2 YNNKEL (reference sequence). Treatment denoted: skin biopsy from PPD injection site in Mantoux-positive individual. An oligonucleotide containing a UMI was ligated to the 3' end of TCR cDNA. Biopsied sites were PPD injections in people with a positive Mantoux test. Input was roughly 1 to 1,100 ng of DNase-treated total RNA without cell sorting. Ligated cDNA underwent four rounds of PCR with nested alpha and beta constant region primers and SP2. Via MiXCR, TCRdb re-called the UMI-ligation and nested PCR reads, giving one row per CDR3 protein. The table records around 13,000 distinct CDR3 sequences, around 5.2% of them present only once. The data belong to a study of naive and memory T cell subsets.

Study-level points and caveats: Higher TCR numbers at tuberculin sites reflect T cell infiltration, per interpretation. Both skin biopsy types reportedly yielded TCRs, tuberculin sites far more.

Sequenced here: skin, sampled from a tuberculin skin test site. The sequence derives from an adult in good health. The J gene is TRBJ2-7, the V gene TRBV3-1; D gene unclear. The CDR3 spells CASSQGIHSYEQYF. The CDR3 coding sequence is TGTGCCAGCAGCCAAGGGATACATTCCTACGAGCAGTACTTC.